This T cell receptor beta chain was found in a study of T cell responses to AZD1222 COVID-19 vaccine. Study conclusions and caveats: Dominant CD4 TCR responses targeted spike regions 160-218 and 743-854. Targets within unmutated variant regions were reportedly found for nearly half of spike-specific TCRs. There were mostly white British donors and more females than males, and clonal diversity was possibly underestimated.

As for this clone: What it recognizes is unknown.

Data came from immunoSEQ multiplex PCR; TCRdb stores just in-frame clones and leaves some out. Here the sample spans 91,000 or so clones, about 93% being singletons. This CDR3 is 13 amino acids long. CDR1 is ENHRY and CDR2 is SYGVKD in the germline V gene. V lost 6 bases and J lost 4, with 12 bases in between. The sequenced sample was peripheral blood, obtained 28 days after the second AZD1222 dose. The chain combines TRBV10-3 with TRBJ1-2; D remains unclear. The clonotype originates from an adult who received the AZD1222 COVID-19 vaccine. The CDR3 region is CAISRDTLYGYTF. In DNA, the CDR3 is TGTGCCATCAGCCGGGATACCCTCTATGGCTACACCTTC.